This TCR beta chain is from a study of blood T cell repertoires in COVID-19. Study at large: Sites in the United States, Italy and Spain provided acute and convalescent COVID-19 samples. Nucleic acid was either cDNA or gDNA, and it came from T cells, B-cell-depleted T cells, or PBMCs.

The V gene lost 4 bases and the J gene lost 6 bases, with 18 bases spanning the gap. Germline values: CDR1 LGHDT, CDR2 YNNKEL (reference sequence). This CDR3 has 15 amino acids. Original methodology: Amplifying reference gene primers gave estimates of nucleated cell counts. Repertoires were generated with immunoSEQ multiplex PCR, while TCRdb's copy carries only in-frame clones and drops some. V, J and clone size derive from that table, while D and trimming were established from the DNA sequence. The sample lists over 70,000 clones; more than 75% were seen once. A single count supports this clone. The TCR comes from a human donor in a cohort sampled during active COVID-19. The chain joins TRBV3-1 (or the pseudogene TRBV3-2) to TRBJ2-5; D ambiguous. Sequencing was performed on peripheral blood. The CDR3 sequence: CASSPPRTSPQTQYF. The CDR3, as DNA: TGTGCCAGCAGCCCCCCCCGTACTTCCCCTCAGACCCAGTACTTC.